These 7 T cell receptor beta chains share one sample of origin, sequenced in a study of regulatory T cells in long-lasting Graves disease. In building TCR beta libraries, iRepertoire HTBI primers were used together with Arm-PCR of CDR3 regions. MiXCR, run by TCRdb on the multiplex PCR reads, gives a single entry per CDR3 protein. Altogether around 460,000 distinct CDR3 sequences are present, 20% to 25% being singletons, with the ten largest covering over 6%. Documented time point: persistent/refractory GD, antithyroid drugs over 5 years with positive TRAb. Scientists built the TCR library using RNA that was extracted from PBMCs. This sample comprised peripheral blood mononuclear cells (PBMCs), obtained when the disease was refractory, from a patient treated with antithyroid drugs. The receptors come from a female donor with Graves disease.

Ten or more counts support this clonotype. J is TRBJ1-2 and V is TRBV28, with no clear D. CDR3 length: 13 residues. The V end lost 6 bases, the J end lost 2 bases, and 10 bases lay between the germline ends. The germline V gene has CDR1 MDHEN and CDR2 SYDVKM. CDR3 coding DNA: TGTGCCAGCAGGACCACGGACAACTATGGCTACACCTTC. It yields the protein CASRTTDNYGYTF.

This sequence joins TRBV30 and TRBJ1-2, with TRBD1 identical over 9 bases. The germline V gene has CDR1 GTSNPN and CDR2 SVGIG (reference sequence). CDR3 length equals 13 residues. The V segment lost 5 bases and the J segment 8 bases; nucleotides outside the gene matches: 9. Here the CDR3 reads CAWGMGQGGGYTF. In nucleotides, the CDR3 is TGTGCCTGGGGGATGGGACAGGGAGGCGGCTACACCTTC.

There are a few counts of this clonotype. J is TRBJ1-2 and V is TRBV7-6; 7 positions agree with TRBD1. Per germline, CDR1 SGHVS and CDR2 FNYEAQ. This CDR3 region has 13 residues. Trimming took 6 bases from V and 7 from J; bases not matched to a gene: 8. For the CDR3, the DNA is TGTGCCAGCAGTTCACAGGACAGGATTGGCTACACCTTC. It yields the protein CASSSQDRIGYTF.

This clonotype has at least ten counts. The CDR3 loop reads CASRLGEYSGNQPQHF. The CDR3 coding sequence is TGTGCCAGCAGGCTTGGGGAATACTCGGGCAATCAGCCCCAGCATTTT. The chain employs TRBV28 and TRBJ1-5; D uncertain. Germline CDR1 and CDR2: MDHEN and SYDVKM. The CDR3 totals 16 residues. V was shortened by 6 bases and J by 2 bases, with 17 bases between the two germline ends.

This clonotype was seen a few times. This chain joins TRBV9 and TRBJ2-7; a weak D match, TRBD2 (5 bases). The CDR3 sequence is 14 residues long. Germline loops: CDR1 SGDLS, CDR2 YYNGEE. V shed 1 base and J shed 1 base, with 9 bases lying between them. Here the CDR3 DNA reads TGTGCCAGCAGCGTAAGCCCGGGATCCTACGAGCAGTACTTC. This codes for CASSVSPGSYEQYF. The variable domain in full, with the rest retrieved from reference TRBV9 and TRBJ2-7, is DSGVTQTPKHLITATGQRVTLRCSPRSGDLSVYWYQQSLDQGLQFLIQYYNGEERAKGNILERFSAQQFPDLHSELNLSSLELGDSALYFCASSVSPGSYEQYFGPGTRLTVT.

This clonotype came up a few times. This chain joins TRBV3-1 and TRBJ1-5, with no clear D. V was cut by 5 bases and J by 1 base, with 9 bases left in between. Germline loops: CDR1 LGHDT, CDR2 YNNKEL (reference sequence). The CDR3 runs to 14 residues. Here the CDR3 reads CASSKAGSNQPQHF. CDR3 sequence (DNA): TGTGCCAGCAGCAAAGCGGGGAGCAATCAGCCCCAGCATTTT.

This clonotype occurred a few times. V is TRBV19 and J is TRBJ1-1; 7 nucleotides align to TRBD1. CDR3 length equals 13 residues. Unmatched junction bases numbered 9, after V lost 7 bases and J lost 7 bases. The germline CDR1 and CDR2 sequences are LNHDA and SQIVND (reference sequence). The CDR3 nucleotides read TGTGCCAGTACCGCGGGACAGACCCTTGAAGCTTTCTTT. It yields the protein CASTAGQTLEAFF.